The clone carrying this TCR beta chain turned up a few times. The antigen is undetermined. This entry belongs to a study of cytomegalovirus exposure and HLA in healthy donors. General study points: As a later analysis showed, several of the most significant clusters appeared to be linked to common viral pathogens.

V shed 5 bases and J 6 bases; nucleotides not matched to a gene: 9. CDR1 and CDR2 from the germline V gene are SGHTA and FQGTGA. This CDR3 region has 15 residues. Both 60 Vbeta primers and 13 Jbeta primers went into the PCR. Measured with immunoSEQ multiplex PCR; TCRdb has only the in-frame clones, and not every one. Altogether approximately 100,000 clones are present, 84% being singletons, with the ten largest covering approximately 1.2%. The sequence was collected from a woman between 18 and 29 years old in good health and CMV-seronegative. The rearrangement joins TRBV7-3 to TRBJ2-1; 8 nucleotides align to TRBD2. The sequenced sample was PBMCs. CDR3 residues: CASSPRDSGVNEQFF. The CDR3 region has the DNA TGTGCCAGCAGCCCGCGGGATAGCGGGGTCAATGAGCAGTTCTTC.